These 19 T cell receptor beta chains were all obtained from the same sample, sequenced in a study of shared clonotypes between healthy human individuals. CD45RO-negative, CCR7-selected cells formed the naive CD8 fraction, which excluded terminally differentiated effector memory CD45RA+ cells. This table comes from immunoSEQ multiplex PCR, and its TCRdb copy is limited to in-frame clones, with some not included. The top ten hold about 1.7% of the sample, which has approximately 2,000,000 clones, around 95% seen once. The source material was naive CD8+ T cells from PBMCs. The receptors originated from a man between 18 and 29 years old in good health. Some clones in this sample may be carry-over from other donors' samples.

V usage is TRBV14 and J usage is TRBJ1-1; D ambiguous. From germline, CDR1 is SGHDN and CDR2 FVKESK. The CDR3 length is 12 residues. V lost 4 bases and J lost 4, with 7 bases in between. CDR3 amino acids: CASSPLFTEAFF. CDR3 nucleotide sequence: TGTGCCAGCAGCCCCTTATTCACTGAAGCTTTCTTT.

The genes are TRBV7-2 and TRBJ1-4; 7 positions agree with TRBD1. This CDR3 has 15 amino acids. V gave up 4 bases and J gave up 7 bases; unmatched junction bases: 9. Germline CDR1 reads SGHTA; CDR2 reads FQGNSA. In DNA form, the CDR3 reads TGTGCCAGCAGCTCCGACAGGGAGGTTGGTGAAAAACTGTTTTTT. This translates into CASSSDREVGEKLFF.

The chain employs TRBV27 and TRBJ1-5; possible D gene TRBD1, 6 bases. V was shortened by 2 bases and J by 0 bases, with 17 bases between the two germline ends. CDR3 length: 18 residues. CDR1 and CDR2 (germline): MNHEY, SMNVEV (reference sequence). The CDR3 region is CASSLLAPRGLSNQPQHF. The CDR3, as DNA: TGTGCCAGCAGTTTACTTGCTCCCAGGGGACTTAGCAATCAGCCCCAGCATTTT.

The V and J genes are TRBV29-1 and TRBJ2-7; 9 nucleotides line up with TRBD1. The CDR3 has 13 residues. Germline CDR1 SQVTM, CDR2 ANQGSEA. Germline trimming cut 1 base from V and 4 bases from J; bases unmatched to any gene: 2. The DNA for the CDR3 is TGCAGCGTTGAAGCCGGGACAGGGTACGAGCAGTACTTC. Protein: CSVEAGTGYEQYF.

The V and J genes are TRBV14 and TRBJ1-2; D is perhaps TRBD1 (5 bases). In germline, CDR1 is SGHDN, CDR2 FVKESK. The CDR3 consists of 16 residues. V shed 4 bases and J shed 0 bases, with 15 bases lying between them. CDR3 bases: TGTGCCAGCAGCCGGGTCGCAGCGGGGGCTAACTATGGCTACACCTTC. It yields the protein CASSRVAAGANYGYTF. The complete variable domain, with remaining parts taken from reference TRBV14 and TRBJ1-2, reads EAGVTQFPSHSVIEKGQTVTLRCDPISGHDNLYWYRRVMGKEIKFLLHFVKESKQDESGMPNNRFLAERTGGTYSTLKVQPAELEDSGVYFCASSRVAAGANYGYTFGSGTRLTVV.

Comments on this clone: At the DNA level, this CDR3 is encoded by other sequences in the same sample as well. Written as DNA, the CDR3 is TGTGCCAGCAGCGTGGGACGGAGCTCCTACAATGAGCAGTTCTTC. Its protein is CASSVGRSSYNEQFF. V usage is TRBV9 and J usage is TRBJ2-1; either TRBD1 or TRBD2 may supply D (5 bases each). CDR3 length equals 15 residues. V was pared by 2 bases and J by 0 bases, with 9 bases between. CDR1 is SGDLS and CDR2 is YYNGEE in the germline V gene.

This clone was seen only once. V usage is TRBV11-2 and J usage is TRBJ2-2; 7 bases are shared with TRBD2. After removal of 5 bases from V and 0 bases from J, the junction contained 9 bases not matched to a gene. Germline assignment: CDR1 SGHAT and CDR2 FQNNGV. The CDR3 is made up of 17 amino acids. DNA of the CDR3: TGTGCCAGCAGCCCCTCCCGCGCGGGGGCGAACACCGGGGAGCTGTTTTTT. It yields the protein CASSPSRAGANTGELFF.

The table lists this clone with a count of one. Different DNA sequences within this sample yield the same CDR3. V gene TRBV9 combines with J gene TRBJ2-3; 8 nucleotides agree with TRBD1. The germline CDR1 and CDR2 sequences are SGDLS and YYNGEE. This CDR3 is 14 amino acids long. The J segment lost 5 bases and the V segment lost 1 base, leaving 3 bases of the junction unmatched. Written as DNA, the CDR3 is TGTGCCAGCAGCGTACAGGGGGCGCGAGATACGCAGTATTTT. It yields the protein CASSVQGARDTQYF.

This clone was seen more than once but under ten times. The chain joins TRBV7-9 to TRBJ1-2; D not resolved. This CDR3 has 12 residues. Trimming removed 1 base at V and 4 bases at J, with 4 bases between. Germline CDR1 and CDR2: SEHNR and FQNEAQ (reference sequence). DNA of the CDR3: TGTGCCAGCAGCTTAGATTTCTATGGCTACACCTTC. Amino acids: CASSLDFYGYTF.

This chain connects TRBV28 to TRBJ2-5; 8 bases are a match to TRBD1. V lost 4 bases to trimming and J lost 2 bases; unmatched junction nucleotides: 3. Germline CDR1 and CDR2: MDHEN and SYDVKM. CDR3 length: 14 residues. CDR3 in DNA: TGTGCCAGCAGTTCGACAGGGGCACAAGAGACCCAGTACTTC. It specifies CASSSTGAQETQYF.

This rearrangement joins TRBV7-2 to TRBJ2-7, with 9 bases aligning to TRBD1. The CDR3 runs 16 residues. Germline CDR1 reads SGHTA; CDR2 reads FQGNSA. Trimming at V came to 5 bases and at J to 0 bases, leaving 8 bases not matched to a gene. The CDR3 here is CASSVYRGPSSYEQYF. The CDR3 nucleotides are TGTGCCAGCAGCGTATACAGGGGGCCTAGCTCCTACGAGCAGTACTTC.

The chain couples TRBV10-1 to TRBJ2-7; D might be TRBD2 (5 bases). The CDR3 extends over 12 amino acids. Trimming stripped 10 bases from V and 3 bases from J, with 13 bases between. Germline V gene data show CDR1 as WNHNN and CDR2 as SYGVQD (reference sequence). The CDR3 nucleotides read TGCGCCATGGCCAGCGAGGGCTACGAGCAGTACTTC. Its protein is CAMASEGYEQYF.

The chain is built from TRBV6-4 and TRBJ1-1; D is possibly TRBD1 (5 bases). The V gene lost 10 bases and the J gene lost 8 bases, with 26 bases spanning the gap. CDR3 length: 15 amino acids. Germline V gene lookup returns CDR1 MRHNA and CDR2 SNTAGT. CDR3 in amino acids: CATSPSFGGRGEAFF. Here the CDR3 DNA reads TGTGCCACATCACCCTCTTTTGGAGGCCGGGGGGAAGCTTTCTTT.

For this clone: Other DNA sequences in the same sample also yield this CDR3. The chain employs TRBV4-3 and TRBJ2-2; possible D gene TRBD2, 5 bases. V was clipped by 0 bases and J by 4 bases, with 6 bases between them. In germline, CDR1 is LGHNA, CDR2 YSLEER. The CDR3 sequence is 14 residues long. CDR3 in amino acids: CASSQDGGTGELFF. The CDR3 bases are TGCGCCAGCAGCCAAGACGGAGGCACCGGGGAGCTGTTTTTT.

CDR3: CASSLEPSSSYNEQFF. The CDR3 DNA is TGTGCCAGCAGCTTAGAGCCCTCGAGCTCCTACAATGAGCAGTTCTTC. The chain links TRBV11-2 to TRBJ2-1; D not resolved. The CDR3 runs to 16 residues. Germline V gene sequence: CDR1 SGHAT, CDR2 FQNNGV. Deletions cut 0 bases from V and 0 bases from J, with 9 bases between.

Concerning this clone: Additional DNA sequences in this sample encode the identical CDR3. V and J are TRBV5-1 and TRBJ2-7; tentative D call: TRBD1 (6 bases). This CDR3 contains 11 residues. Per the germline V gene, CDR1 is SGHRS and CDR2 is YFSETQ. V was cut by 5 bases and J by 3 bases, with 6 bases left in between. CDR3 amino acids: CASRDSYEQYF. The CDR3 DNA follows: TGCGCCAGCAGGGACAGCTACGAGCAGTACTTC. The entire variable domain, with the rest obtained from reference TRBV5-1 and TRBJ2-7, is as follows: KAGVTQTPRYLIKTRGQQVTLSCSPISGHRSVSWYQQTPGQGLQFLFEYFSETQRNKGNFPGRFSGRQFSNSRSEMNVSTLELGDSALYLCASRDSYEQYFGPGTRLTVT.

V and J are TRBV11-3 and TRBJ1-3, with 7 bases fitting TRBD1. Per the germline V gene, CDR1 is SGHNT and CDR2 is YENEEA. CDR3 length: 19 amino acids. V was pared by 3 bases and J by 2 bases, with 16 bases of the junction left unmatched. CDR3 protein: CASSLPAEPDRETGNTIYF. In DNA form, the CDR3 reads TGTGCCAGCAGCTTGCCGGCAGAACCCGACAGGGAAACTGGAAACACCATATATTTT.

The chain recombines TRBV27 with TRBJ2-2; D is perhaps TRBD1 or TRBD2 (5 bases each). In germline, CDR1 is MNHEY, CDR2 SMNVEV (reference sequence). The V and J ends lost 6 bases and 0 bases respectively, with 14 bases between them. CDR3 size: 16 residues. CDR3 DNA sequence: TGTGCCAGCAGGATATTCGGGACGTCGAACACCGGGGAGCTGTTTTTT. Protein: CASRIFGTSNTGELFF.

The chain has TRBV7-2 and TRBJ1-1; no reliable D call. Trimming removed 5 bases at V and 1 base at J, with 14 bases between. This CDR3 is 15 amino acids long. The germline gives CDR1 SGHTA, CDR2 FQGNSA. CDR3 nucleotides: TGTGCCAGCAGCGCCACGAATGCACCGAACACTGAAGCTTTCTTT. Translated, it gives CASSATNAPNTEAFF.